The clone carrying this T cell receptor (beta chain) was seen once. This CDR3 is built from 14 residues. Germline lookup yields CDR1 MDHEN and CDR2 SYDVKM. V lost 5 bases to trimming and J lost 8 bases; unmatched junction nucleotides: 6. Measured with immunoSEQ multiplex PCR; TCRdb has only the in-frame clones, and not every one. The sample carries about 91,000 clones, around nine tenths recorded once. These data originate in a study of OX40 agonist ivuxolimab in advanced cancers. The sequence was obtained from an adult with an advanced solid tumor such as melanoma, head and neck, liver or kidney cancer. This specimen consisted of CD4+ or CD8+ T cells sorted from blood, obtained in a trial of the OX40 agonist ivuxolimab. V is TRBV28 and J is TRBJ1-4; 9 nucleotides line up with TRBD1. CDR3 protein: CASSGDRVREKLFF. DNA of the CDR3: TGTGCCAGCAGTGGGGACAGGGTAAGGGAAAAACTGTTTTTT.